The present TCR beta chain was sequenced within a study of OX40 agonist ivuxolimab in advanced cancers. Turning to the overall study: Ivuxolimab was a fully human IgG2 agonistic monoclonal antibody targeting the costimulatory receptor OX40 (CD134). Intravenous ivuxolimab was administered to patients every 2 weeks at six dose levels: 0.01, 0.1, 0.3, 1.5, 3 and 10 mg/kg. Of the approximately 50 dose-escalation patients, hepatocellular carcinoma was present in approximately 20, melanoma in roughly 15, renal cell carcinoma in 9 and head and neck cancer in 9. A male proportion of nearly 85% and a mean age of 60 years, ranging from roughly 20 to 80, were recorded for the dose-escalation cohort. Prior anti-PD-1, anti-PD-L1 or anti-CTLA-4 therapy was permitted, and 30% to 50% of dose-escalation patients had received checkpoint inhibitors. Partial responses were achieved by three dose-escalation patients, of whom one had hepatocellular carcinoma and two had cutaneous melanoma. Peripheral TCRbeta sequencing was intended to test whether TCR sequence diversity was altered and clonal T-cell expansion was caused by ivuxolimab. The paper covers the monotherapy dose-escalation part of the phase I ivuxolimab trial, which included N of about 56 patients. Results the study describes overall, beyond this receptor: In the 0.1-3.0 mg/kg groups, partial responders had among the lowest normalized peripheral clonal expansion, particularly in CD8+ T cells. After ivuxolimab, more expanded clones were found on average in CD8+ T cells than in CD4+ T cells. Which antigens the clonally expanded peripheral T cells were specific for was not determined. At doses from 0.1 to 3.0 mg/kg, clonal expansion was seen in both CD4+ and CD8+ blood T cells between baseline and week 6. Low levels of normalized T-cell clonal expansion were also seen in some patients who did not respond.

The sample holds one count of this clone. The specificity of this receptor is unknown. No much larger clone is present one base from it, and per-base qualities are unavailable. V and J are truncated by 6 bases and 0 bases respectively, leaving an intervening sequence of 18 bases. CDR1 and CDR2 are drawn from the germline V gene (reference sequence): LNHDA, SQIVND. The CDR3 spans 17 residues, from the cysteine through the phenylalanine. The DNA shown is the 51-base CDR3, in frame from base 1. Genomic DNA was extracted from sorted cells for sequencing of the TCRbeta CDR3 region. The immunoSEQ Assay was used for sequencing of TCRbeta CDR3 regions. Here the immuneACCESS table is served through TCRdb, limited to in-frame sequences with V and J called. Missing clones are a known gap in these copies; in checked studies unresolved V genes cover under half, and the rest lacks a known reason. The table for this sample lists tens of thousands of clones; around 90% of them were counted only once. The top ten hold 11% to 15% of the sample.

The trial excluded patients who had a history of autoimmune disease or were on systemic immunosuppression. Peripheral blood for TCR sequencing was collected from all dose cohorts at baseline, on cycle 4 day 1, and on cycle 7 day 1. Samples came from an open-label, multicenter, first-in-human phase I dose-escalation trial of ivuxolimab. The trial enrolled adults with locally advanced or metastatic head and neck squamous cell, hepatocellular, melanoma or renal cell carcinoma. Before TCR sequencing, CD4+ T cells and CD8+ T cells from peripheral blood were sorted into separate populations. This receptor was obtained from an adult with an advanced solid tumor such as melanoma, head and neck, liver or kidney cancer. The receptor chain draws on TRBV19 and TRBJ1-5; a tentative D call is TRBD1 (5 bases match). Source: CD4+ or CD8+ T cells sorted from blood, taken in a trial of the OX40 agonist ivuxolimab. The nucleotide sequence reads TGTGCCAGTAGCCCCCCGGGAAGGGGTTATAGCAATCAGCCCCAGCATTTT. Its protein reads: CASSPPGRGYSNQPQHF.